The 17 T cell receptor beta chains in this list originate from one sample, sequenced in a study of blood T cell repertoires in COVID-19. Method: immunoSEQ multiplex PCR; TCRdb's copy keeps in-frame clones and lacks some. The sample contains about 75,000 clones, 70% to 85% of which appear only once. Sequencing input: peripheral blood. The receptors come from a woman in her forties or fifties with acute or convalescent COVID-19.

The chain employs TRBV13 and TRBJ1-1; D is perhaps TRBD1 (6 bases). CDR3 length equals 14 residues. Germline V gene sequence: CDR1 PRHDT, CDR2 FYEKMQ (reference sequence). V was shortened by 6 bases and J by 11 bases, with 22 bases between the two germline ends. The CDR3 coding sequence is TGTGCCAGCAGGCCCGAAGGGCGGGGGCCGGAGGCTTTCTTT. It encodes CASRPEGRGPEAFF. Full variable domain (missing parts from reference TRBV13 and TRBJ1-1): AAGVIQSPRHLIKEKRETATLKCYPIPRHDTVYWYQQGPGQDPQFLISFYEKMQSDKGSIPDRFSAQQFSDYHSELNMSSLELGDSALYFCASRPEGRGPEAFFGQGTRLTVV.

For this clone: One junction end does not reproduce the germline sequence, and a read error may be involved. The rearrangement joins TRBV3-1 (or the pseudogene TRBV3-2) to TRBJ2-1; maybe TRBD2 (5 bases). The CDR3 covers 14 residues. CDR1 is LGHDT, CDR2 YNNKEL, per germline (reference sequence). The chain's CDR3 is CASSQVDSNNEQFF. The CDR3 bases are TGTGCCAGCAGCCAAGTGGACTCCAACAATGAGCAGTTCTTC.

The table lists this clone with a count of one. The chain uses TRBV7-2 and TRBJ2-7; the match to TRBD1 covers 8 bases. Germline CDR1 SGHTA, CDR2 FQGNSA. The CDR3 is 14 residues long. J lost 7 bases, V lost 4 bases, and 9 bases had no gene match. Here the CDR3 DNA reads TGTGCCAGCAGCTCCCGGGACAGGACAAGAGAGCAGTACTTC. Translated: CASSSRDRTREQYF.

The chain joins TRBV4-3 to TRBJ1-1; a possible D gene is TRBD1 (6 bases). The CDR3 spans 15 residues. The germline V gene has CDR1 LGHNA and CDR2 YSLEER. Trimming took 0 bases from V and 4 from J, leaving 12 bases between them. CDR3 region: CASSQEEGRGTEAFF. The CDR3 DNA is TGCGCCAGCAGCCAAGAGGAAGGCAGGGGCACTGAAGCTTTCTTT.

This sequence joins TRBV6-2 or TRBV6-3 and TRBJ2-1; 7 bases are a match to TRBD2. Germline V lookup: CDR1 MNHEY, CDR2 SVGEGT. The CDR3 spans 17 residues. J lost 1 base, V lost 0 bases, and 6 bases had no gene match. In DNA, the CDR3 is TGTGCCAGCAGTTACTCGAGAAGGGGAGGGTCCTACAATGAGCAGTTCTTC. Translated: CASSYSRRGGSYNEQFF.

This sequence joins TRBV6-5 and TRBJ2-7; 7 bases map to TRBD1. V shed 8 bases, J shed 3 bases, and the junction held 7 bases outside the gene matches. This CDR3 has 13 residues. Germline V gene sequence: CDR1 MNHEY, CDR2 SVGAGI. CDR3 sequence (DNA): TGTGCCAGCCGAAAGGGACAGCTCTACGAGCAGTACTTC. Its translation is CASRKGQLYEQYF.

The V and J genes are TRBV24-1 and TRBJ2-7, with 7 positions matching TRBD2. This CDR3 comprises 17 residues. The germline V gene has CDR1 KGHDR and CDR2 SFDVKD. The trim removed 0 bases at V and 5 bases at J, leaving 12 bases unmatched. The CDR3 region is CATSDLGAGIWAHEQYF. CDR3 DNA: TGTGCCACCAGTGATTTGGGAGCGGGGATTTGGGCGCACGAGCAGTACTTC.

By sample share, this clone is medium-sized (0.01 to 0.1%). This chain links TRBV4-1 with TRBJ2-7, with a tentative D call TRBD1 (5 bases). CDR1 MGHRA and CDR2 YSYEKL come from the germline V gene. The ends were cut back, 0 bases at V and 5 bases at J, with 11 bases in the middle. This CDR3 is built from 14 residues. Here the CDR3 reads CASSQDLPRDEQYF. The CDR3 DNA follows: TGCGCCAGCAGCCAAGATCTCCCCAGGGACGAGCAGTACTTC.

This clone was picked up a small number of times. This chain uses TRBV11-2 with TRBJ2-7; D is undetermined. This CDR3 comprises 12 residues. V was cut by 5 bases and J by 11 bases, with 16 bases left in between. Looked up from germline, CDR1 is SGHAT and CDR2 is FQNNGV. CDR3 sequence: CASSRTSAEKYF. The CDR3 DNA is TGTGCCAGCAGCAGAACCTCGGCGGAGAAGTACTTC.

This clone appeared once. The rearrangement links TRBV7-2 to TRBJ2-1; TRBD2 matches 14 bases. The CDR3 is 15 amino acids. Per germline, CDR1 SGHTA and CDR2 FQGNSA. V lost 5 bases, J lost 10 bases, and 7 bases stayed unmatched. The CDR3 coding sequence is TGTGCCAGCAGCCGGGGACTAGCGGGGGCCGGGGAGCAGTTCTTC. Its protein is CASSRGLAGAGEQFF.

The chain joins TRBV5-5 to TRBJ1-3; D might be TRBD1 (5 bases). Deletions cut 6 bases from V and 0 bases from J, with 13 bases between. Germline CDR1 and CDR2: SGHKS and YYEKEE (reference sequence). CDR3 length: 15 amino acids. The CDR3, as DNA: TGTGCCAGCACCGTCGACAGCTACTCTGGAAACACCATATATTTT. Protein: CASTVDSYSGNTIYF.

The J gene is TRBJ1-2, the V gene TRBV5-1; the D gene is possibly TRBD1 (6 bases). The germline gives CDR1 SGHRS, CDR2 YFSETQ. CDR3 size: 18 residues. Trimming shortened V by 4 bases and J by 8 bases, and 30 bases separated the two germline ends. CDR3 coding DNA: TGCGCCAGCAGCCCAGGGGTGGCTATCGCAGGGGCCCCGGGGGGCTACACCTTC. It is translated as CASSPGVAIAGAPGGYTF.

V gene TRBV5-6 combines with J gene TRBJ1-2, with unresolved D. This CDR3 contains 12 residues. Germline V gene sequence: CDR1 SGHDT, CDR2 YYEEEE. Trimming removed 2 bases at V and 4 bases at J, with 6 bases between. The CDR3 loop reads CASSFSGYGYTF. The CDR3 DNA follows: TGTGCCAGCAGCTTCTCGGGCTATGGCTACACCTTC.

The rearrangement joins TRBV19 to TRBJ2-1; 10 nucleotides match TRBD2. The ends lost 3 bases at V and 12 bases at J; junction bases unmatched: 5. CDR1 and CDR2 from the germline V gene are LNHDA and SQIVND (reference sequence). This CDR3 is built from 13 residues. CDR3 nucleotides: TGTGCCAGTAGTATCGTAGCTAGCGGGGGGCAGTTCTTC. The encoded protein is CASSIVASGGQFF.

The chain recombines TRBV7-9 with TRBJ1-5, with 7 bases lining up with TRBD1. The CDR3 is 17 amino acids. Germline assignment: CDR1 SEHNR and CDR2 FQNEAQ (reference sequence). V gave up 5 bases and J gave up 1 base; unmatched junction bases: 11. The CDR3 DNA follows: TGTGCCAGCAGCCCCGGGGGTTGGGACAGAAGCAATCAGCCCCAGCATTTT. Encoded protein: CASSPGGWDRSNQPQHF.

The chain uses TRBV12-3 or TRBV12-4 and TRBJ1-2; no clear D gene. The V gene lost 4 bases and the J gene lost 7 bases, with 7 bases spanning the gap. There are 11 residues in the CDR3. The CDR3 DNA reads TGTGCCAGCAGTTCGGGTATTGGCTACACCTTC. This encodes CASSSGIGYTF.

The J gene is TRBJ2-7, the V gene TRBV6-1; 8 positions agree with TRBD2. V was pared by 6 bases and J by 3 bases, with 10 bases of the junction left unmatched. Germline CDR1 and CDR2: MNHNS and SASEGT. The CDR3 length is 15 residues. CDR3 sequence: CASSLRASGFYEQYF. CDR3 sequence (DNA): TGTGCCAGCAGCCTTCGGGCTAGCGGGTTCTACGAGCAGTACTTC.